This T cell receptor beta chain was found in a study of T cell changes during pregnancy in multiple sclerosis. TCRdb's copy holds only in-frame clones and misses some; the assay was immunoSEQ multiplex PCR. The table lists around 78,000 clones, 90% to 95% of them singletons, with about 0.75% in the top ten. There are 14 residues in the CDR3. Per the germline V gene, CDR1 is SGHKS and CDR2 is YYEKEE (reference sequence). Between the trimmed V and J ends, which lost 3 bases and 5 bases, there was a span of 13 bases. The source of this sequence is a female donor in good health, enrolled as a control in a pregnancy study. This chain connects TRBV5-5 to TRBJ2-3; D possibly corresponds to TRBD1 (6 bases). Source: peripheral blood, taken in the third trimester of pregnancy. The CDR3 sequence: CASSSSSGVDTQYF. CDR3 coding DNA: TGTGCCAGCAGCTCCTCTTCAGGGGTAGATACGCAGTATTTT.